These 22 T cell receptor beta chains share one sample of origin, sequenced in a study of brain metastases from non-small cell lung cancer. The assay was immunoSEQ multiplex PCR, and TCRdb's table has in-frame clones only and misses some. The sample includes about 15,000 clones, around 86% seen only once; the top ten take around 7.6%. Sequencing was performed on primary lung tumor tissue. These receptors all come from a donor aged 40 or older with non-small cell lung cancer.

J is TRBJ2-1 and V is TRBV6-5; no firm D call. Trimming shortened V by 8 bases and J by 1 base, and 9 bases separated the two germline ends. There are 13 residues in the CDR3. CDR1 is MNHEY and CDR2 is SVGAGI in the germline V gene. Here the CDR3 reads CASVKGSYNEQFF. The DNA of the CDR3 is TGTGCCAGCGTGAAGGGTTCCTACAATGAGCAGTTCTTC.

The chain links TRBV5-3 to TRBJ2-3; 7 bases line up with TRBD2. TRBV5-3 qualifies as an ORF whose function is uncertain. The CDR3 extends over 16 amino acids. The trim removed 1 base at V and 5 bases at J, leaving 10 bases unmatched. CDR3: CARSLINGGLLDTQYF. As DNA, the CDR3 is TGTGCCAGAAGCTTGATTAACGGGGGGTTGTTAGATACGCAGTATTTT.

The chain employs TRBV2 and TRBJ1-1; D unclear. Trimming pared 7 bases from V and 11 bases from J, leaving 20 bases between. The CDR3 consists of 13 residues. CDR1 and CDR2 (germline): SNHLY, FYNNEI. DNA of the CDR3: TGTGCCAGCACCATTCAAGGTACTCTATTCGCTTTCTTT. It codes for CASTIQGTLFAFF.

A few counts support this clone. This chain joins TRBV6-5 and TRBJ1-2, with 7 bases fitting TRBD1. The junction had 7 bases not matched to a gene; V was cut back by 6 bases and J by 6 bases. This CDR3 has 13 amino acids. Germline CDR1 reads MNHEY; CDR2 reads SVGAGI. The CDR3, as DNA: TGTGCCAGCAGCCTTGACAGGGCGGATGGCTACACCTTC. This gives the protein CASSLDRADGYTF.

This clone appeared once. A far larger clone is just one base off, so this is likely a read error. Other DNA sequences in this specimen translate into the identical CDR3. This rearrangement joins TRBV2 to TRBJ2-2; possibly TRBD1 or TRBD2 for D (5 bases each). CDR1 is SNHLY, CDR2 FYNNEI, per germline. The CDR3 runs 15 residues. V was pared by 8 bases and J by 3 bases, with 16 bases between. The CDR3 nucleotides read TGTGCCAGCGCTATTACGGGACCTGACACCGGGGAGCTGTTTTTT. Translated, it gives CASAITGPDTGELFF.

The chain combines TRBV3-1 (or the pseudogene TRBV3-2) with TRBJ2-1, with 9 positions matching TRBD2. Germline trimming cut 4 bases from V and 2 bases from J; bases unmatched to any gene: 6. The V gene's germline CDR1 is LGHDT and CDR2 YNNKEL (reference sequence). This CDR3 region has 16 residues. CDR3 region: CASSRGAGGPYNEQFF. The CDR3 nucleotides are TGTGCCAGCAGCCGGGGAGCGGGGGGCCCCTACAATGAGCAGTTCTTC.

The chain links TRBV24-1 to TRBJ1-3; the D gene is possibly TRBD1 (6 bases). The CDR3 sequence is 13 residues long. V dropped 7 bases and J dropped 4 bases, with 10 bases sitting between them. Germline V lookup: CDR1 KGHDR, CDR2 SFDVKD. CDR3 residues: CATRGGTGNTIYF. For the CDR3, the DNA is TGTGCCACCAGAGGGGGGACAGGAAACACCATATATTTT.

The rearrangement uses TRBV7-3 and TRBJ2-3, with TRBD2 matching over 12 bases. CDR1 and CDR2 (germline): SGHTA, FQGTGA. J lost 5 bases, V lost 5 bases, and 5 bases had no gene match. This CDR3 is 15 amino acids long. The CDR3 region has the DNA TGTGCCAGCAGCCGGACTAGCGGGGAATTAGATACGCAGTATTTT. Translating gives CASSRTSGELDTQYF.

CDR3 sequence reads: CASSLGGTTEAFF. CDR3 bases: TGTGCCAGCAGCTTAGGGGGCACCACTGAAGCTTTCTTT. This sequence joins TRBV5-6 and TRBJ1-1; 7 bases match TRBD1. The CDR3 consists of 13 residues. The V gene end was trimmed by 2 bases and the J gene end by 4 bases; junction bases not matched to a gene: 2. CDR1 and CDR2 from the germline V gene are SGHDT and YYEEEE.

The chain uses TRBV7-6 and TRBJ1-2; D might be TRBD1 (5 bases). With 5 bases removed from V and 7 bases from J, the gap between germline ends came to 20 bases. CDR1 and CDR2 from the germline V gene are SGHVS and FNYEAQ. CDR3 length: 15 residues. The CDR3 sequence is CASSPGRATIFGYTF. Here the CDR3 DNA reads TGTGCCAGCAGCCCAGGCAGGGCGACTATCTTTGGCTACACCTTC.

This chain uses TRBV5-4 with TRBJ1-6, with TRBD1 matching over 9 bases. Trimming removed 0 bases from V and 6 bases from J; junction bases left unmatched: 4. Germline CDR1 is SGHNT and CDR2 is YYREEE (reference sequence). This CDR3 is 16 amino acids long. CDR3 in amino acids: CASSLGGTGLNSPLHF. The CDR3 DNA reads as TGTGCCAGCAGCTTGGGCGGGACAGGGCTTAATTCACCCCTCCACTTT.

V gene TRBV19 combines with J gene TRBJ1-1; tentative D call: TRBD1 (5 bases). V was clipped by 3 bases and J by 3 bases, with 14 bases between them. Germline CDR1 LNHDA, CDR2 SQIVND (reference sequence). This CDR3 is 15 amino acids long. The CDR3: CASSMWDLVDTEAFF. Written as DNA, the CDR3 is TGTGCCAGTAGTATGTGGGACTTGGTCGACACTGAAGCTTTCTTT.

This clone was counted a single time. The chain is built from TRBV5-1 and TRBJ2-1, with D possibly called TRBD1 or TRBD2 (5 bases each). The germline gives CDR1 SGHRS, CDR2 YFSETQ. The CDR3 has 15 amino acids. The germline V and J ends were trimmed by 5 bases and 6 bases, with 18 bases remaining between them. CDR3 in DNA: TGCGCCAGCAGAAGGGACGGGGAAATAGGCAATGAGCAGTTCTTC. Encoded protein: CASRRDGEIGNEQFF.

This rearrangement joins TRBV7-9 to TRBJ1-5; unclear D gene. Per the germline V gene, CDR1 is SEHNR and CDR2 is FQNEAQ (reference sequence). The CDR3 has 14 residues. V gave up 1 base and J gave up 2 bases, with 6 bases separating them. The CDR3 region has the DNA TGTGCCAGCAGCTTAGGTTCGGGCAATCAGCCCCAGCATTTT. Its translation: CASSLGSGNQPQHF.

The chain is built from TRBV24-1 and TRBJ2-5; perhaps TRBD2 as D (6 bases). Germline values: CDR1 KGHDR, CDR2 SFDVKD. CDR3 length: 15 residues. Trimming shortened V by 1 base and J by 5 bases, and 13 bases separated the two germline ends. The CDR3 is CATSDFVTGGETQYF. As DNA, the CDR3 is TGTGCCACCAGTGATTTCGTGACTGGGGGGGAGACCCAGTACTTC.

This clone was counted a few times. The rearrangement uses TRBV5-1 and TRBJ1-1; a possible D gene is TRBD1 (6 bases). Deletions cut 5 bases from V and 5 bases from J, with 7 bases between. The germline gives CDR1 SGHRS, CDR2 YFSETQ. The CDR3 consists of 11 residues. The DNA for the CDR3 is TGCGCCAGCAGAGGGGGGACTGAAGCTTTCTTT. Amino acids: CASRGGTEAFF.

This CDR3 is CASREARRGGNTEAFF. CDR3 sequence (DNA): TGTGCCAGTAGGGAAGCCCGACGGGGGGGGAACACTGAAGCTTTCTTT. The V gene is TRBV19, the J gene TRBJ1-1; possible D gene TRBD1, 5 bases. The V end was cut by 6 bases, the J end by 1 base, with 18 bases between. The CDR3 runs 16 residues. CDR1 is LNHDA and CDR2 is SQIVND in the germline V gene (reference sequence).

In this sample, this clone turned up once. The chain recombines TRBV5-6 with TRBJ1-2; 9 nucleotides agree with TRBD1. This CDR3 is built from 15 residues. V was pared by 2 bases and J by 2 bases, with 4 bases of the junction left unmatched. CDR1 is SGHDT and CDR2 is YYEEEE in the germline V gene. CDR3 sequence: CASSFRDRVNYGYTF. Written as DNA, the CDR3 is TGTGCCAGCAGCTTCCGGGACAGGGTAAACTATGGCTACACCTTC.

The chain joins TRBV30 to TRBJ2-7; D could derive from TRBD1 or TRBD2 (6 bases each). The CDR3 sequence is 14 residues long. V was shortened by 7 bases and J by 5 bases, with 21 bases between the two germline ends. Per the germline V gene, CDR1 is GTSNPN and CDR2 is SVGIG (reference sequence). For the CDR3, the DNA is TGTGCCTCCTCTAAGGGGGGAGAGCTCCACGAGCAGTACGTC. Translated, it gives CASSKGGELHEQYV.

This chain connects TRBV30 to TRBJ1-5; D might be TRBD1 (5 bases). Germline CDR1 GTSNPN, CDR2 SVGIG (reference sequence). The CDR3 is 14 amino acids. Trimming left V 2 bases short and J 4 bases short, with 12 bases between. CDR3 DNA: TGTGCCTGGAGTTCAGGGCCCACTAATCAGCCCCAGCATTTT. This codes for CAWSSGPTNQPQHF.

This clone was counted a few times. This specimen includes other DNA sequences encoding the same CDR3. J is TRBJ1-3 and V is TRBV11-3; TRBD1 matches 7 bases. V lost 4 bases, J lost 2 bases, and 2 bases stayed unmatched. Germline loops: CDR1 SGHNT, CDR2 YENEEA. The CDR3 is 14 residues long. The DNA of the CDR3 is TGTGCCAGCAGCTCCGGGACAGCTGGAAACACCATATATTTT. Protein: CASSSGTAGNTIYF. The full variable domain, in which reference TRBV11-3 and TRBJ1-3 provide the parts outside the CDR3, is EAGVVQSPRYKIIEKKQPVAFWCNPISGHNTLYWYLQNLGQGPELLIRYENEEAVDDSQLPKDRFSAERLKGVDSTLKIQPAELGDSAVYLCASSSGTAGNTIYFGEGSWLTVV.

This clone was counted between two and nine times. The rearrangement links TRBV5-6 to TRBJ2-7; 12 positions match TRBD2. The CDR3 is 13 amino acids. J gave up 6 bases and V 6 bases, and 4 bases lay outside the gene matches. Per the germline V gene, CDR1 is SGHDT and CDR2 is YYEEEE. For the CDR3, the DNA is TGTGCCAGCACTAGCGGGGGGGCAGGCGAGCAGTACGTC. It yields the protein CASTSGGAGEQYV.